This TCR beta chain originates from a study of cytomegalovirus exposure and HLA in healthy donors. For the study at large: HLA-typed donors were the source of roughly 85 million unique TCRs held in an early data release.

V lost 5 bases and J lost 4; bases outside the gene matches: 7. Germline V gene lookup returns CDR1 SGHNT and CDR2 YYREEE (reference sequence). There are 14 residues in the CDR3. This clone was detected a few times. The antigen is not known. With 60 Vbeta and 13 Jbeta primers, the PCR was carried out. Using immunoSEQ multiplex PCR, the repertoire was profiled, and TCRdb retains in-frame clones only, with some absent. The top ten hold over 5% of the sample, which has about 140,000 clones, more than 60% seen once. Study observations and caveats: TCR beta V segments were, for the most part, productive about 87% or about 30% of the time in an earlier analysis. According to a later analysis, most TCR beta chains associated with CMV appeared HLA-restricted. HLA allele associations emerged for roughly 17,000 TCR beta sequences in a later analysis, at 0.05 false discovery rate.

This receptor was identified in a woman aged 55-70 years in good health and CMV-seronegative. The chain combines TRBV5-4 with TRBJ2-3; TRBD1 matches 7 bases. The sequenced sample consisted of PBMCs. In DNA, the CDR3 is TGTGCCAGCAGTTTAGACAGGGTTGCAGATACGCAGTATTTT. Its translation is CASSLDRVADTQYF.